Detailed here is one T cell receptor beta chain. Antigen unknown. This specimen belongs to a study of somatic mutations in cytotoxic T cells in rheumatoid arthritis. This table comes from immunoSEQ multiplex PCR, and its TCRdb copy is limited to in-frame clones, with some not included. The sample lists fewer than 8,500 clones; 60% to 80% were seen once. CD4+ cells and CD8+ cells were each obtained through positive magnetic bead selection, and their purity was assessed by flow cytometry. Whole-study findings and limits: CD8+ T cells showed clonality that did not differ significantly between patients with rheumatoid arthritis and age-matched healthy controls. Per patient, the largest CD8+ clone was found to exceed 20% of CD8+ cells in 8 of 65 cases.

Germline V gives CDR1 MGHRA, CDR2 YSYEKL. The CDR3 has 16 amino acids. Trimming removed 2 bases from V and 6 bases from J; junction bases left unmatched: 9. The chain has TRBV4-1 and TRBJ2-1; 8 nucleotides match TRBD2. The receptor was derived from an adult with rheumatoid arthritis. The sequencing input was CD8+ T cells sorted from blood. This CDR3 is CASSQITSGLANEQFF. The DNA of the CDR3 is TGCGCCAGCAGCCAAATAACTAGCGGATTGGCCAATGAGCAGTTCTTC.